This T cell receptor (beta chain) was recorded in a study of T-cell reconstitution after alpha-beta-depleted transplantation in children. Study conclusions and caveats: Reported findings indicate that, about two months after transplant, alpha-beta T cells came from several hundred expanded clones, which were derived from non-depleted graft cells. Certain patients had high TCRbeta diversity at day 60, and it came from recipient T cells and thymic progenitors that survived.

This clonotype was recorded at least ten times. Its target is not known. The CDR3 contains 14 residues. V was trimmed by 5 bases and J by 8 bases, leaving 15 bases between them. Germline V lookup: CDR1 MNHEY, CDR2 SMNVEV (reference sequence). It was with unique molecular identifiers that the TCRbeta library was prepared. One entry per CDR3 protein results from TCRdb running MiXCR on the PCR reads. The sample carries around 300,000 distinct CDR3 sequences, 9.5% to 13% recorded once. The specimen was PBMCs, collected before TCRalphabeta/CD19-depleted stem cell transplant. The TCR was taken from a boy younger than two with acute myeloid leukemia, due to receive a stem cell transplant. V usage is TRBV27 and J usage is TRBJ1-4; D not resolved. The CDR3 DNA is TGTGCCAGCAGTGCCGGGCCTATAGGAGAAAAACTGTTTTTT. Amino acid sequence: CASSAGPIGEKLFF.